This TCR beta chain stems from a study of T cell responses to AZD1222 COVID-19 vaccine (dated by TCRdb to the early 2020s). Regarding the research as a whole: AZD1222 recipients with second doses at about 4 weeks or about 12 weeks were pooled, because spike-specific TCR depth and breadth did not differ between schedules. TCR sequencing was performed for roughly 250 trial participants, of whom around 200 were given two doses of AZD1222 and around 26 were given two doses of MenACWY control vaccine. Trial participants were enrolled by age into 18-55, 56-69 and 70-plus year subgroups, with roughly 160, 29 and 62 TCR-sequenced participants respectively. The full study reports these points: Conclusions about previously exposed vaccinees are limited because only a handful of AZD1222 recipients were SARS-CoV-2 seropositive at baseline. The vaccine-associated CD4 TCRs covered the entire spike protein, and the dominant responses fell in regions 160-218 and 743-854. Because no day 14 peak-response samples were available, the repertoires could be characterized only after the peak T cell response. Spike-specific TCR breadth and depth rose significantly after two AZD1222 doses compared with day 0 and with MenACWY recipients. In the small 56-69-year group, the increase in depth fell short of significance, most likely because of low power. Reportedly, almost half of the unique spike-specific TCRs recognized epitopes lying outside the regions that are mutated in the B.1.351 and B.1.1.7 variants. Most participants were white British and females outnumbered males, and the authors suggested that clonal diversity may have been underestimated.

The CDR3 regions of human TCRbeta chains were subjected to immunosequencing. Under the source paper's analysis protocol: Repertoire TCRs were checked for matches against a reference library of SARS-CoV-2-specific TCRs that had been generated using the MIRA antigen-specificity platform. Breadth meant the fraction of unique TCRs that were SARS-CoV-2-associated, whereas depth meant the fraction of total T cells that were SARS-CoV-2-associated. Using the MIRA data, every spike-specific TCR was mapped to the spike region that the TCR reacted to and assigned to either a CD4 or a CD8 class. Log10-transformed breadth and depth values were compared by one-way ANOVA with Sidak's multiple comparisons tests. TCRdb limited this immuneACCESS table to in-frame rearrangements with V and J called. A share of clones is missing; checked studies link under half to unresolved V genes, and the rest is unexplained. V, J and clone size derive from that table, while D and trimming were established from the DNA sequence. The table for this sample lists about 180,000 clones; over 85% of them were counted only once. Less than 3% of the sample lies in the top ten.

The time point label corresponds to: baseline before first vaccination. The vaccinee samples were drawn from two UK trials, COV001 and COV002, one of which was a single-blind randomized controlled phase 2/3 trial testing AZD1222 (ChAdOx1 nCoV-19) in healthy adults. For TCRbeta chain sequencing, PBMC samples from trial participants were taken at day 0 and at day 28 after the second dose. The germline V gene (reference sequence) gives CDR1 as LGHDT and CDR2 as YNNKEL. The CDR3 spans 15 residues, from the cysteine through the phenylalanine. Only the CDR3 DNA stays, 45 bases, in frame from base 1. At the junction V is shortened by 7 bases and J by 6 bases, with 19 bases in between. Regarding this clone: Its antigen is unknown. The sample holds no much larger clone one base away, and base qualities are not on file.

This clonotype was sampled from an adult in good health. The chain joins TRBV3-1 (or the pseudogene TRBV3-2) to TRBJ2-1; the D gene is perhaps TRBD2, on 7 matching bases. The source was peripheral blood, collected on day 0 of AZD1222 vaccination. The sequence in DNA is TGTGCCAGCACCTCGGTGGGGAGGGGGAGCAATGAGCAGTTCTTC. It specifies CASTSVGRGSNEQFF.